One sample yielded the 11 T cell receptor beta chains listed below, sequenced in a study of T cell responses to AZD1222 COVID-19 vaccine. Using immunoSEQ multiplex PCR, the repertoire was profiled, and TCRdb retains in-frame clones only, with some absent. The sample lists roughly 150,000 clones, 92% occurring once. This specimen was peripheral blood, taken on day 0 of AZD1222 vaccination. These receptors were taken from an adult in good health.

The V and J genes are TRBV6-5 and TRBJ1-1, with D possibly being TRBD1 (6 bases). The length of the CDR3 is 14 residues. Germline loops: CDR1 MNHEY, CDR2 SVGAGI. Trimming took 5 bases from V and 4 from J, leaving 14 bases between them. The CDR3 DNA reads TGTGCCAGCAGTCTACAGGGAGGACTCACTGAAGCTTTCTTT. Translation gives CASSLQGGLTEAFF.

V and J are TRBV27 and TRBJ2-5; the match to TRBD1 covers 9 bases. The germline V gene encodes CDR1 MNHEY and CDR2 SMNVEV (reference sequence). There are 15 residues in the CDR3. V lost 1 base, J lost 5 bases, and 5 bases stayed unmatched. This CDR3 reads CASSLWGQGGETQYF. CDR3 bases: TGTGCCAGCAGTTTATGGGGACAGGGTGGCGAGACCCAGTACTTC.

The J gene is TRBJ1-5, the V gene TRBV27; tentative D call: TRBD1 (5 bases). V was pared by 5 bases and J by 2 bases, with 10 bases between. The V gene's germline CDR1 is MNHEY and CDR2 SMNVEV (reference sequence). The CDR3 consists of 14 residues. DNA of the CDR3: TGTGCCAGCAGTACAGGATGGGGCAATCAGCCCCAGCATTTT. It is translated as CASSTGWGNQPQHF.

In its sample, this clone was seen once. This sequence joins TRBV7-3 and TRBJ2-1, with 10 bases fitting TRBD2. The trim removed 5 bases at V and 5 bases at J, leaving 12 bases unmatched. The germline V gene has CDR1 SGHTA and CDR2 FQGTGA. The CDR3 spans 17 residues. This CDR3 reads CASSPGELAGSHNEQFF. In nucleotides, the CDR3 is TGTGCCAGCAGCCCGGGGGAACTAGCGGGATCGCACAATGAGCAGTTCTTC.

In nucleotides, the CDR3 is TGTGCCAGCAGCGCATCTCTCAGGGGCTCCAATCAGCCCCAGCATTTT. Its protein is CASSASLRGSNQPQHF. The gene calls are TRBV2 and TRBJ1-5, with D possibly matching TRBD1 (6 bases). Germline V gives CDR1 SNHLY, CDR2 FYNNEI. Trimming took 6 bases from V and 3 from J, leaving 18 bases between them. This CDR3 is 16 amino acids long. The full variable domain, in which reference TRBV2 and TRBJ1-5 provide the parts outside the CDR3, is EPEVTQTPSHQVTQMGQEVILRCVPISNHLYFYWYRQILGQKVEFLVSFYNNEISEKSEIFDDQFSVERPDGSNFTLKIRSTKLEDSAMYFCASSASLRGSNQPQHFGDGTRLSIL.

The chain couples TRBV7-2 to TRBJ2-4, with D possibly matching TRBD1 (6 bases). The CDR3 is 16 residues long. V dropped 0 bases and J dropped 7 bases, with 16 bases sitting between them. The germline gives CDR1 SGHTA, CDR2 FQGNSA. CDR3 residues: CASSLAKTGRVNIQYF. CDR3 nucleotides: TGTGCCAGCAGCTTAGCGAAAACAGGGAGAGTGAACATTCAGTACTTC.

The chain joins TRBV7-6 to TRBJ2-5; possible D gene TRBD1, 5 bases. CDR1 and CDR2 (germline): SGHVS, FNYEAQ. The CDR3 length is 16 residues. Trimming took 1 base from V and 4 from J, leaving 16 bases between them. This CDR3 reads CASSLVRQGTGETQYF. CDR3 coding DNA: TGTGCCAGCAGCTTAGTAAGGCAGGGCACCGGAGAGACCCAGTACTTC. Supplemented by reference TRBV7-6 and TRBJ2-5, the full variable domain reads GAGVSQSPRYKVTKRGQDVALRCDPISGHVSLYWYRQALGQGPEFLTYFNYEAQQDKSGLPNDRFSAERPEGSISTLTIQRTEQRDSAMYRCASSLVRQGTGETQYFGPGTRLLVL.

CDR3 in amino acids: CASSRAGGNYEQYF. DNA for the CDR3: TGTGCCAGCAGCCGGGCGGGCGGAAACTACGAGCAGTACTTC. The chain is built from TRBV6-5 and TRBJ2-7; maybe TRBD2 (5 bases). Germline V gene sequence: CDR1 MNHEY, CDR2 SVGAGI. V lost 6 bases and J lost 3, with 15 bases in between. This CDR3 has 14 residues.

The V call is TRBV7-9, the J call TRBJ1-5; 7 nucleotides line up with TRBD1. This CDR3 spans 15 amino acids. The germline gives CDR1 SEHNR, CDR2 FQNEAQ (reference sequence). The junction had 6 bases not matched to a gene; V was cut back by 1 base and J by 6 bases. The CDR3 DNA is TGTGCCAGCAGCTTAGAAGCAGGGGGAGGTCAGCCCCAGCATTTT. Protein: CASSLEAGGGQPQHF.

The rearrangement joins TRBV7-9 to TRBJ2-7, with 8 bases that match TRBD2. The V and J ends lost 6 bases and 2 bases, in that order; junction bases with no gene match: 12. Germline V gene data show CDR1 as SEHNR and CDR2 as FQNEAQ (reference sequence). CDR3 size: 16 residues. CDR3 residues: CASSFGGGRTPYEQYF. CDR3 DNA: TGTGCCAGCAGTTTTGGCGGCGGGAGGACCCCCTACGAGCAGTACTTC. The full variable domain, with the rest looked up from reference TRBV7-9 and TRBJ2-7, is DTGVSQNPRHKITKRGQNVTFRCDPISEHNRLYWYRQTLGQGPEFLTYFQNEAQLEKSRLLSDRFSAERPKGSFSTLEIQRTEQGDSAMYLCASSFGGGRTPYEQYFGPGTRLTVT.

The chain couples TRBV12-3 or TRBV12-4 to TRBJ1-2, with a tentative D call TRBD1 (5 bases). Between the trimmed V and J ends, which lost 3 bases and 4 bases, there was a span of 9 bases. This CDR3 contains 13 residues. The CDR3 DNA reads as TGTGCCAGCAGTTTTGTGGGGGGCTATGGCTACACCTTC. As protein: CASSFVGGYGYTF.